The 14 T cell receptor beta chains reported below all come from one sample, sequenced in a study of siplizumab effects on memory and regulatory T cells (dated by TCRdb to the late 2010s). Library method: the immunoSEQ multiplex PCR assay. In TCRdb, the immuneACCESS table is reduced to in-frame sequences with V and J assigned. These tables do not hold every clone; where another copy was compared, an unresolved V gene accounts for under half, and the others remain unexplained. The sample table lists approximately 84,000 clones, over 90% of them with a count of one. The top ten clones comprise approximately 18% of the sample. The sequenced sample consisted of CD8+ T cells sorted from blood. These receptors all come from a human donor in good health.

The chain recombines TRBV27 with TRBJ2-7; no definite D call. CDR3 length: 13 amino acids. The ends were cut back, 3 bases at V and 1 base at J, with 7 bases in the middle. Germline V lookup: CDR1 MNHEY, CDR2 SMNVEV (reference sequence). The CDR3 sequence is CASSFTRSYEQYF. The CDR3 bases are TGTGCCAGCAGTTTTACAAGATCCTACGAGCAGTACTTC.

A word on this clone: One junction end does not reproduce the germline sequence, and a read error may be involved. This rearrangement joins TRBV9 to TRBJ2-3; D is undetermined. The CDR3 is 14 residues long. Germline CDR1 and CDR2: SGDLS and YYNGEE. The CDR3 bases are TGTGCCAGCAACGTAGGTAGGGACACAGATACGCAGTATTTT. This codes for CASNVGRDTDTQYF.

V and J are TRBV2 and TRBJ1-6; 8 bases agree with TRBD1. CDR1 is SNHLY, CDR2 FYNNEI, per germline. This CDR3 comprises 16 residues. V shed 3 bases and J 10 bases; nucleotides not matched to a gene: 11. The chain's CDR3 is CASSEGLPGTGSPLHF. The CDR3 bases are TGTGCCAGCAGTGAGGGACTTCCAGGGACAGGATCACCCCTCCACTTT.

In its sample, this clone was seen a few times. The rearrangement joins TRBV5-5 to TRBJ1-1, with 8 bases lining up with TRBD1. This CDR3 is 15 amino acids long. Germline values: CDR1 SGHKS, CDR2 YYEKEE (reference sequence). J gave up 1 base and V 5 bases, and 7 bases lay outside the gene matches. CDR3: CASRPIGTGNTEAFF. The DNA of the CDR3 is TGTGCCAGCAGGCCAATTGGGACAGGGAACACTGAAGCTTTCTTT.

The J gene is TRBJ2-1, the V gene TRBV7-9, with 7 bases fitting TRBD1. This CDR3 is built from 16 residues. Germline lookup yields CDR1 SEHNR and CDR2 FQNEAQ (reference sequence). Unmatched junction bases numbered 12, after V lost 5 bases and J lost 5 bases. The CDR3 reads CASSPLWTGLNNEQFF. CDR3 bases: TGTGCCAGCAGCCCCCTTTGGACAGGTCTAAACAATGAGCAGTTCTTC.

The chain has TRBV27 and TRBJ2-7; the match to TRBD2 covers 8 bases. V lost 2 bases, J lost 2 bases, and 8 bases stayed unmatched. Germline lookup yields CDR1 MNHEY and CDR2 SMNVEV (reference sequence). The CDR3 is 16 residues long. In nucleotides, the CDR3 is TGTGCCAGCAGTTTAGTTACTAGCGGACCCACCTACGAGCAGTACTTC. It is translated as CASSLVTSGPTYEQYF.

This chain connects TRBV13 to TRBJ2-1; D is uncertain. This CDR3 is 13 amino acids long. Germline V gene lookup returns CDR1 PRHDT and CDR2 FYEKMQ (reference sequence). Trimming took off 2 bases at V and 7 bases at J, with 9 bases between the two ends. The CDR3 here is CASSLSERNEQFF. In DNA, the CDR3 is TGTGCCAGCAGCTTATCTGAGAGGAATGAGCAGTTCTTC.

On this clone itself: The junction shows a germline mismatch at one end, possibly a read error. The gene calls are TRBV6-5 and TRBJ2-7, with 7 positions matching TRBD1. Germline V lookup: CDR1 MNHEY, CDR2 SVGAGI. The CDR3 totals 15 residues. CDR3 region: CASSNSGTEYYEQYF. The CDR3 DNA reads TGTGCCAGCAGTAACTCCGGGACAGAATACTACGAGCAGTACTTC.

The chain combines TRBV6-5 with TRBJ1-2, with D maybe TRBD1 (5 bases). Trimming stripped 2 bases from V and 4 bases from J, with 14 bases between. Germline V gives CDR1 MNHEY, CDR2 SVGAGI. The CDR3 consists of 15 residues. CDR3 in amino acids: CASSYDSAASYGYTF. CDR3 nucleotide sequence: TGTGCCAGCAGTTACGACAGTGCAGCCTCCTATGGCTACACCTTC.

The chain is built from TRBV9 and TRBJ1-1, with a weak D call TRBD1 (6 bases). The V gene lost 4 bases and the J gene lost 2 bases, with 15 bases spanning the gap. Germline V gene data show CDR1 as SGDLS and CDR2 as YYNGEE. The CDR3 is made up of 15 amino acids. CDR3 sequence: CASSQEGGPNTEAFF. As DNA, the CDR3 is TGTGCCAGCAGCCAGGAGGGGGGACCCAACACTGAAGCTTTCTTT.

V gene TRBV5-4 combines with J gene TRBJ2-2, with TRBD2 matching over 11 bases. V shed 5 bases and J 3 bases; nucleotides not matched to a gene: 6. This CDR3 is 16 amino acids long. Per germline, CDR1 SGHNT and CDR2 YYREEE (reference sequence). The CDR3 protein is CASSSGLAGYTGELFF. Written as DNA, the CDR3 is TGTGCCAGCAGTTCCGGACTAGCGGGCTACACCGGGGAGCTGTTTTTT.

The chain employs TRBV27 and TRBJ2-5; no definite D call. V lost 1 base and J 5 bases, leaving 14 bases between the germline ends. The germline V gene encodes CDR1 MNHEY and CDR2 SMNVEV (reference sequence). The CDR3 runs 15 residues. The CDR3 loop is CASSLYGYSTETQYF. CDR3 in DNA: TGTGCCAGCAGTTTATATGGCTACTCCACGGAGACCCAGTACTTC.

The chain's CDR3 is CSVEQAGVATGELFF. The CDR3 DNA reads TGCAGCGTTGAACAGGCGGGAGTGGCTACCGGGGAGCTGTTTTTT. J is TRBJ2-2 and V is TRBV29-1; 7 nucleotides agree with TRBD2. V shed 2 bases, J shed 5 bases, and the junction held 8 bases outside the gene matches. The length of the CDR3 is 15 residues. From germline, CDR1 is SQVTM and CDR2 ANQGSEA.

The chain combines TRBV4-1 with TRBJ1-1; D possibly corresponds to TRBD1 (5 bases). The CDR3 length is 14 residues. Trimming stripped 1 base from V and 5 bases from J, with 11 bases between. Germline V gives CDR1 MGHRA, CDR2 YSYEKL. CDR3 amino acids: CASSQGLGGTEAFF. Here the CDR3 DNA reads TGCGCCAGCAGCCAAGGGCTGGGGGGAACTGAAGCTTTCTTT.